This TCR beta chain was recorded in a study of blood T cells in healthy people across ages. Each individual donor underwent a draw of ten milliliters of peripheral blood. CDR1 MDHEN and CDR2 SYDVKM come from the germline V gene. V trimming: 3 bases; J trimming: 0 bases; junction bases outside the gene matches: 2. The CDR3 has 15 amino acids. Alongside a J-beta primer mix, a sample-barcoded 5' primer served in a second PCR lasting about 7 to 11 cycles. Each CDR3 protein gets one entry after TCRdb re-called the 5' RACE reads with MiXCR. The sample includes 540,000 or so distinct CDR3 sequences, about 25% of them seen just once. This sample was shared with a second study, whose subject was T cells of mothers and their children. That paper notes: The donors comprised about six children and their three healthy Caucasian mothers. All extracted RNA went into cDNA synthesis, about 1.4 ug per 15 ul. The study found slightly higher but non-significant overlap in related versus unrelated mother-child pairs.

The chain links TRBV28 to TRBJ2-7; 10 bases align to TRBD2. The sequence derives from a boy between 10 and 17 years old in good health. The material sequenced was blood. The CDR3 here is CASSFSGGSSYEQYF. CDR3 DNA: TGTGCCAGCAGTTTTAGCGGGGGGAGCTCCTACGAGCAGTACTTC.